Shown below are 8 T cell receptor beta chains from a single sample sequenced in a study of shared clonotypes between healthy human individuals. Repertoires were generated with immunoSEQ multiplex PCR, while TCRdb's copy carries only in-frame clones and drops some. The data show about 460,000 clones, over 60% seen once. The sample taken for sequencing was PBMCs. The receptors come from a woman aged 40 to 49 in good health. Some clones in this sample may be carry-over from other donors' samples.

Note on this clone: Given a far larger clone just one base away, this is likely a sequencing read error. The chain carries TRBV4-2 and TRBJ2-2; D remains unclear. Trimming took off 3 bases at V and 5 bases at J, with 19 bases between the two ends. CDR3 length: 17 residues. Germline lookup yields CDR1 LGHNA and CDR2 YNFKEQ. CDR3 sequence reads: CASSQARAGRNTGELFF. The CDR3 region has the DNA TGTGCCAGCAGCCAGGCACGGGCAGGACGGAATACCGGGGAGCTGTTTTTT.

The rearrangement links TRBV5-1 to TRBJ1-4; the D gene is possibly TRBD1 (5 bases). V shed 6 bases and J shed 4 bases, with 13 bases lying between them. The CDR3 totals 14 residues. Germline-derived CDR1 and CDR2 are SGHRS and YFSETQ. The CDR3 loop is CASKDGTGNEKLFF. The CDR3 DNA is TGCGCCAGCAAGGACGGGACGGGTAATGAAAAACTGTTTTTT.

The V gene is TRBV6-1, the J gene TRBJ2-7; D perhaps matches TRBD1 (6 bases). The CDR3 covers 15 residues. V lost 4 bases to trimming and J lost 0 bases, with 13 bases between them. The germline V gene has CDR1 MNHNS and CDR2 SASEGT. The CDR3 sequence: CASSGNRARSYEQYF. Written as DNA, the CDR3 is TGTGCCAGCAGTGGAAACAGGGCCCGCTCCTACGAGCAGTACTTC.

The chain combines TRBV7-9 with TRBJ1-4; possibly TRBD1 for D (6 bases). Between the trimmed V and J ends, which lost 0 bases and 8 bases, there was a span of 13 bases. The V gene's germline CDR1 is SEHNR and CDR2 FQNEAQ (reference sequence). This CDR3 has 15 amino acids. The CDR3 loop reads CASSLAGQGLEKLFF. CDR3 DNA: TGTGCCAGCAGCTTAGCGGGTCAGGGGCTGGAAAAACTGTTTTTT. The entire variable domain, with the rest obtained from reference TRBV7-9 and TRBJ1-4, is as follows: DTGVSQNPRHKITKRGQNVTFRCDPISEHNRLYWYRQTLGQGPEFLTYFQNEAQLEKSRLLSDRFSAERPKGSFSTLEIQRTEQGDSAMYLCASSLAGQGLEKLFFGSGTQLSVL.

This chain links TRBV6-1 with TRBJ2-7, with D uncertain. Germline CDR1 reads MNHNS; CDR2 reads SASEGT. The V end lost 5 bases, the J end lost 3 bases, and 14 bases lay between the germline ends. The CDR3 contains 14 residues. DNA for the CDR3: TGTGCCAGCAGTACCCCGCCCAACTTCTACGAGCAGTACTTC. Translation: CASSTPPNFYEQYF.

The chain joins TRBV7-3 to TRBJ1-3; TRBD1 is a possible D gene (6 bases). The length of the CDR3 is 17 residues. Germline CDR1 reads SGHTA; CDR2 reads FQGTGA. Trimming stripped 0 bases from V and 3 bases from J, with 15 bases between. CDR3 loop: CASSLTRQSGVGNTIYF. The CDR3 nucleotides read TGTGCCAGCAGCTTAACGAGACAGTCAGGGGTTGGAAACACCATATATTTT.

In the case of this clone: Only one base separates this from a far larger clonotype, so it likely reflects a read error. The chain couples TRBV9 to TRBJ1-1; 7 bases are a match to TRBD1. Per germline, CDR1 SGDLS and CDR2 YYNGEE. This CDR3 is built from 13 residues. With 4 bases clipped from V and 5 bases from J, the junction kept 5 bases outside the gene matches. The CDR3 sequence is CASSFDRDTEAFF. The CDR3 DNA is TGTGCCAGCAGCTTTGACAGGGATACTGAAGCTTTCTTT.

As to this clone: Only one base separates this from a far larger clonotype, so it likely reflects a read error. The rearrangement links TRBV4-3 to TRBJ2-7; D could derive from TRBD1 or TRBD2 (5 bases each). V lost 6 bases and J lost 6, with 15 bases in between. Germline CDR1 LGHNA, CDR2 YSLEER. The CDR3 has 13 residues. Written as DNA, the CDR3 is TGCGCCAGCAGAAGGGACCTCAATTCCGAGCAGTACGTC. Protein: CASRRDLNSEQYV.